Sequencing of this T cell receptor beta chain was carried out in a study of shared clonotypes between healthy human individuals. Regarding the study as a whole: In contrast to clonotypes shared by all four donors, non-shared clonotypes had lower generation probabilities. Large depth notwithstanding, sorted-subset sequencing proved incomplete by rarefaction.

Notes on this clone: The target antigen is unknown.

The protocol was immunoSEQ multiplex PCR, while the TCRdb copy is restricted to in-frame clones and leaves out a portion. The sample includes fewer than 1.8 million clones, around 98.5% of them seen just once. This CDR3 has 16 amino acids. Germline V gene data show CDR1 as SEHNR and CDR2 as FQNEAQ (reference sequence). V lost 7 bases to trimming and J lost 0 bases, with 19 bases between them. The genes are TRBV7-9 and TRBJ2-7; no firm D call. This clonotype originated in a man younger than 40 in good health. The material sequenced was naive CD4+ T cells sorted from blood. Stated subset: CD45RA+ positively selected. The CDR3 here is CASISLSGKSSYEQYF. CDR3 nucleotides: TGTGCCAGCATCTCATTATCGGGCAAGAGCTCCTACGAGCAGTACTTC.